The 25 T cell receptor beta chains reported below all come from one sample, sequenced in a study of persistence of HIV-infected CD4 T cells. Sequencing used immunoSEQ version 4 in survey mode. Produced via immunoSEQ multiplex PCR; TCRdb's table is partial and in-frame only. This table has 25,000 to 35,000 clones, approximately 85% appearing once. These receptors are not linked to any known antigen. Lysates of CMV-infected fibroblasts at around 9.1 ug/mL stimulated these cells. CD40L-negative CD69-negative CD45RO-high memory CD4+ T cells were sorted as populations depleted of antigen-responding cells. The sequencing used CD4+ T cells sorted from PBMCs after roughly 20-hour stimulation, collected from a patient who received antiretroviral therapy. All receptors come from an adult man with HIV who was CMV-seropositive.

CDR3 sequence: CASSVAIGDSGNTIYF. CDR3 DNA sequence: TGTGCCAGCAGCGTAGCTATAGGGGACTCTGGAAACACCATATATTTT. The chain has TRBV9 and TRBJ1-3; tentative D call: TRBD1 (5 bases). The CDR3 contains 16 residues. Germline CDR1 is SGDLS and CDR2 is YYNGEE. V gave up 0 bases and J gave up 0 bases, with 10 bases separating them.

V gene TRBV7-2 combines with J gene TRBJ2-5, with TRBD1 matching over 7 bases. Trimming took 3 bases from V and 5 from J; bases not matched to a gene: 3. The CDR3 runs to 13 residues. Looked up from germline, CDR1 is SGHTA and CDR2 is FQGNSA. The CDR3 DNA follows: TGTGCCAGCAGCTTGACAGGGTTCGAGACCCAGTACTTC. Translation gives CASSLTGFETQYF.

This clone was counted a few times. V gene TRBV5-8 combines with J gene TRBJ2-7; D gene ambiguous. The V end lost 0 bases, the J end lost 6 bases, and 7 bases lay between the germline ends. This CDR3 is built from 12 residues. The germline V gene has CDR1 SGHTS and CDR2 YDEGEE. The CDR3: CASSLGWREQYF. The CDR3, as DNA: TGTGCCAGCAGCTTGGGTTGGCGCGAGCAGTACTTC.

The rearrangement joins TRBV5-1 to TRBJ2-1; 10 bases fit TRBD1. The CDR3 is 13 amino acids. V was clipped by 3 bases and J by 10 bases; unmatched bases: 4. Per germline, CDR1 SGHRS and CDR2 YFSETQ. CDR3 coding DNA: TGCGCCAGCAGCTGGGGACAGGGGACGGAGCAGTTCTTC. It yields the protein CASSWGQGTEQFF.

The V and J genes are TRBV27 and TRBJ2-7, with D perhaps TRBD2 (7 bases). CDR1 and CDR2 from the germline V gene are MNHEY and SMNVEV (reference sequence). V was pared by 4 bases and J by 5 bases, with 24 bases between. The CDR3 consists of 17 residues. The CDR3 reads CASSSLRGGRKRNEQYF. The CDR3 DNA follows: TGTGCCAGCAGTTCCCTACGCGGGGGCCGAAAAAGAAACGAGCAGTACTTC.

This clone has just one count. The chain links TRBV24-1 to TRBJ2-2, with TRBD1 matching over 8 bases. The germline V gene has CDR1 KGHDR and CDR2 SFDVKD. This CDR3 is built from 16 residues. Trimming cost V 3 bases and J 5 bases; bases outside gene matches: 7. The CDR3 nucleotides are TGTGCCACCAGTGATCCCAGGGGGCAAAGGACCGGGGAGCTGTTTTTT. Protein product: CATSDPRGQRTGELFF.

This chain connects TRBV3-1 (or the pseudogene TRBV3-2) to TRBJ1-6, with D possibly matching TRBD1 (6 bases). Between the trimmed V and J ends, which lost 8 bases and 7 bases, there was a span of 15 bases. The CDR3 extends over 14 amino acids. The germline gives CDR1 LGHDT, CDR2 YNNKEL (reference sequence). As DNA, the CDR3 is TGTGCCAGCGGCTGGTCAGGGGACAATTCACCCCTCCACTTT. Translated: CASGWSGDNSPLHF.

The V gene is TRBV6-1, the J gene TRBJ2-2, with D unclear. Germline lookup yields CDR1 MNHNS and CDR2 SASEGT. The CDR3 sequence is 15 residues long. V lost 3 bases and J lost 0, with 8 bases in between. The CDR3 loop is CASSDRTANTGELFF. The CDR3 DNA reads TGTGCCAGCAGTGATAGAACAGCGAACACCGGGGAGCTGTTTTTT.

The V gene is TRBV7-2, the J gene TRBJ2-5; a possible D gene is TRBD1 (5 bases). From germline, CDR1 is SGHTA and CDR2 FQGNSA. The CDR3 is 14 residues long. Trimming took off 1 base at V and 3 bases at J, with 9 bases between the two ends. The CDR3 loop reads CASSLVHRKETQYF. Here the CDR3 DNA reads TGTGCCAGCAGCTTAGTCCACAGGAAAGAGACCCAGTACTTC.

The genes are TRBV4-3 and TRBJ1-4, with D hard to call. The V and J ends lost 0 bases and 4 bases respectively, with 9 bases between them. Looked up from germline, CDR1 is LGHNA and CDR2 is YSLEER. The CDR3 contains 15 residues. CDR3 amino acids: CASSQENWSNEKLFF. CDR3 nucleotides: TGCGCCAGCAGCCAAGAAAACTGGAGTAATGAAAAACTGTTTTTT.

CDR3 residues: CASSIGQGSGNTIYF. In DNA, the CDR3 is TGTGCCAGCAGCATTGGACAGGGGTCTGGAAACACCATATATTTT. This chain uses TRBV5-8 with TRBJ1-3; 9 nucleotides agree with TRBD1. Trimming removed 4 bases from V and 1 base from J; junction bases left unmatched: 3. CDR1 is SGHTS, CDR2 YDEGEE, per germline. This CDR3 has 15 amino acids.

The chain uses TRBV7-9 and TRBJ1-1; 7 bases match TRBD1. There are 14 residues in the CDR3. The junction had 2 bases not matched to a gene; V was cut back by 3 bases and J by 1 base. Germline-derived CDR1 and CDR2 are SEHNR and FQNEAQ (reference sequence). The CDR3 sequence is CASSLSGGNTEAFF. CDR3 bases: TGTGCCAGCAGCTTGTCAGGGGGGAACACTGAAGCTTTCTTT.

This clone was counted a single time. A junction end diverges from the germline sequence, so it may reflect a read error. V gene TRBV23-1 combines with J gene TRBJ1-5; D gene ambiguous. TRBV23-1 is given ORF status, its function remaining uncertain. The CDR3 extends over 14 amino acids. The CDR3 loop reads CASRQSTGRQPQHF. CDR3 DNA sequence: TGCGCCAGCAGACAATCCACGGGGAGGCAGCCCCAGCATTTT.

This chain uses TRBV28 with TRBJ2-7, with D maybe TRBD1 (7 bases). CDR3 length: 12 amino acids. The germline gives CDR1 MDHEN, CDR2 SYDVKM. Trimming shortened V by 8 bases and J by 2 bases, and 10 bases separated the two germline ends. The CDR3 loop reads CASQGEAYEQYF. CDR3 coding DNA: TGTGCCAGCCAGGGGGAGGCCTACGAGCAGTACTTC.

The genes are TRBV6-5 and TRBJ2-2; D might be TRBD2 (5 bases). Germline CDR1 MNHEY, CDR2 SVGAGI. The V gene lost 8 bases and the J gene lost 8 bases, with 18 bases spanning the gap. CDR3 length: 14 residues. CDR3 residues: CASRLASGRGELFF. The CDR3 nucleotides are TGTGCCAGCCGCCTGGCATCGGGAAGGGGGGAGCTGTTTTTT.

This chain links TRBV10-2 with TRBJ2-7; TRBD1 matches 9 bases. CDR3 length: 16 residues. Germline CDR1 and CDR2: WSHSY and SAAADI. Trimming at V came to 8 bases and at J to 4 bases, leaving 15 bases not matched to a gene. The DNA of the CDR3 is TGCGCCAGCTCGGAGGGCGGGACAGGGTTTCTATACGAGCAGTACTTC. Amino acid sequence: CASSEGGTGFLYEQYF.

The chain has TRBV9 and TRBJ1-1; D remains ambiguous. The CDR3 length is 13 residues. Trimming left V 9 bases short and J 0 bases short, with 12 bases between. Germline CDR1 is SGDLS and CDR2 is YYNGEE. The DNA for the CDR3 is TGTGCCACCCTACCTTCTATGAACACTGAAGCTTTCTTT. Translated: CATLPSMNTEAFF.

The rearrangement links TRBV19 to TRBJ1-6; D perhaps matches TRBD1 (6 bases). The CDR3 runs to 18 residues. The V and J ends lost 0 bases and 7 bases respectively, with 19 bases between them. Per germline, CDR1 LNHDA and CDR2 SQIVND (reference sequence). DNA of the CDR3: TGTGCCAGTAGTATAGACCATGCCTTTGGACAGCCAAATTCACCCCTCCACTTT. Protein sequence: CASSIDHAFGQPNSPLHF.

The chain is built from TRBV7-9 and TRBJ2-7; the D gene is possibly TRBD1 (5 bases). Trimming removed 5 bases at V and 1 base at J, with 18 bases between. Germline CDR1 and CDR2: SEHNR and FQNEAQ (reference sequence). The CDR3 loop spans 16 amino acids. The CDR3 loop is CASSEGVAQASYEQYF. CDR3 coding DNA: TGTGCCAGCAGCGAAGGGGTAGCTCAAGCTTCCTACGAGCAGTACTTC.

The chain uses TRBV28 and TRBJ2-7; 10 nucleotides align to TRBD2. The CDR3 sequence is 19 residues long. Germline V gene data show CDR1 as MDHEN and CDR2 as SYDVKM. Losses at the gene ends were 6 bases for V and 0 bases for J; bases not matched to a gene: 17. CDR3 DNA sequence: TGTGCCAGCAGCTCCCGTCCCGGGACTAGCGTGTATTACTCCTACGAGCAGTACTTC. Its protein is CASSSRPGTSVYYSYEQYF.

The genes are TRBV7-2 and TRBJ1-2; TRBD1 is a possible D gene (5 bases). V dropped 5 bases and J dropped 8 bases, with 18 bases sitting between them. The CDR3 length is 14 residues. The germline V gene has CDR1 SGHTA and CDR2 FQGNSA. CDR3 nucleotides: TGTGCCAGCAGCCCTAACCGGGACCTTACGGGCTACACCTTC. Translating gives CASSPNRDLTGYTF.

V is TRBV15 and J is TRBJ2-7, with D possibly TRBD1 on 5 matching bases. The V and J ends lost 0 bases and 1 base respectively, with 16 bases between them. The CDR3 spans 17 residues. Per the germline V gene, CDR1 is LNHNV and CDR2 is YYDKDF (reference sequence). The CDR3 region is CATSRDGWGLTSYEQYF. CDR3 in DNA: TGTGCCACCAGCAGAGATGGCTGGGGCTTGACTTCCTACGAGCAGTACTTC.

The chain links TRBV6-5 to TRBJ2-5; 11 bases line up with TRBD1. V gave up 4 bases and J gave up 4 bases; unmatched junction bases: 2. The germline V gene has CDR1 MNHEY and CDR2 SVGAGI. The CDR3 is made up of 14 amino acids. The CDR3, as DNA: TGTGCCAGCAGTTTCGGGACAGGGGGAGAGACCCAGTACTTC. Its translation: CASSFGTGGETQYF.

The CDR3, as DNA: TGCGCCAGCAGCCAAGCCGGGAGTCCTTTCTATGGCTACACCTTC. Its translation: CASSQAGSPFYGYTF. This chain joins TRBV4-3 and TRBJ1-2, with D uncertain. The CDR3 sequence is 15 residues long. V was trimmed by 1 base and J by 4 bases, leaving 13 bases between them. Germline assignment: CDR1 LGHNA and CDR2 YSLEER.

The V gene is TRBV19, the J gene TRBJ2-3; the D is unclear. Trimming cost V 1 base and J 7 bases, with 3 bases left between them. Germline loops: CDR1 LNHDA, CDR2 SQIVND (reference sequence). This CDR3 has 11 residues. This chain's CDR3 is CASSIGNTQYF. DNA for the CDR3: TGTGCCAGTAGTATAGGGAATACGCAGTATTTT. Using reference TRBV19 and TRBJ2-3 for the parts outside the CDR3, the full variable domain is DGGITQSPKYLFRKEGQNVTLSCEQNLNHDAMYWYRQDPGQGLRLIYYSQIVNDFQKGDIAEGYSVSREKKESFPLTVTSAQKNPTAFYLCASSIGNTQYFGPGTRLTVL.